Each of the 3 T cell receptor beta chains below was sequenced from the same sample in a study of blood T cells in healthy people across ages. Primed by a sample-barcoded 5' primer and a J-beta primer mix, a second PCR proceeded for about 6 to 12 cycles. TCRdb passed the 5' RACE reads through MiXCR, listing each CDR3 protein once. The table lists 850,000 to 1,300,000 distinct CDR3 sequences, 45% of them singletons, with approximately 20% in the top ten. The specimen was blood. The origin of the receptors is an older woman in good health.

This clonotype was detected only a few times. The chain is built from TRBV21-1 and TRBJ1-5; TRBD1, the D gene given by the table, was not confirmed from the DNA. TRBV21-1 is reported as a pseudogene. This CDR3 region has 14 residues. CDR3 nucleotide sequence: TGTGCCAGCTCGGACAGGGGGACCGATCAGCCCCAGCATTTT. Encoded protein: CASSDRGTDQPQHF.

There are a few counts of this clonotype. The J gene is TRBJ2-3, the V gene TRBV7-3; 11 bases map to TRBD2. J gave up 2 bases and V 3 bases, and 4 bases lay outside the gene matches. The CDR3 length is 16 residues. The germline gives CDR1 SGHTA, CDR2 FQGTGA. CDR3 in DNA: TGTGCCAGCAGCTTGACTAGCGGGACCTACACAGATACGCAGTATTTT. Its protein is CASSLTSGTYTDTQYF.

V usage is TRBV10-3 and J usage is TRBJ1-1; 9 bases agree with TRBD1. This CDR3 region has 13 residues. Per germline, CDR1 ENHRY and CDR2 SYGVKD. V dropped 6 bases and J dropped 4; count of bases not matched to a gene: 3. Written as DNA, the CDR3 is TGTGCCATCAGATCACAGGGGGCCACTGAAGCTTTCTTT. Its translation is CAIRSQGATEAFF.